A selection of T cell receptor beta chains follows, all from one sample in a study of blood T cells in healthy people across ages. A single record per CDR3 protein comes from TCRdb applying MiXCR to the 5' RACE reads. The data contain hundreds of thousands of distinct CDR3 sequences, approximately 30% of them singletons. The sequencing sample was made of blood. All receptors come from a woman of 80 years or more in good health. The CDR3 runs from the conserved cysteine through the conserved F or W. Fields, in order: V gene, CDR3 protein.

>TRBV20-1
CSARKASGLYNEQFF
>TRBV30
CAWMELVAEAFF
>TRBV9
CASSVEGKTNEKLFF
>TRBV30
CAWSSGTGDYEQYF
>TRBV5-1
CASVAQVADTQYF
>TRBV7-2
CASSLGRFPGELFF
>TRBV2
CASSQEPEVAQYF
>TRBV3-1
CASSQRQETQYF
>TRBV20-1
CSASQDSGIQETQYF
>TRBV7-9
CASSFNTGRSYGYTF
>TRBV15
CATSLDRVGSPLHF
>TRBV9
CASSVQVASTEAFF
>TRBV29-1
CSVDRRASTDTQYF
>TRBV7-2
CASSLYRGDSPLHF
>TRBV29-1
CSVEQGGGTQYF
>TRBV19
CASSIGENTYEQFF
>TRBV6-5
CASRGGKGSKETQYF
>TRBV7-9
CASSSAGDTGELFF
>TRBV9
CASSGITSGGTQFF
>TRBV20-1
CSARLSGHNQPQHF
>TRBV9
CASSVGRGNGDTQYF
>TRBV9
CASSVGRASYNEQFF
>TRBV19
CASRPQAGGPNEQFF
>TRBV15
CATSRLGKDITDTQYF
>TRBV7-9
CASSQVGSSQETQYF
>TRBV5-1
CASSGTGREAQYF
>TRBV5-1
CASSLVVGAAELTEAFF
>TRBV2
CASSGDRAYTEAFF
>TRBV6-5
CASSKRTTGETQYF
>TRBV5-5
CASSSRPGTGRTDTEAFF
>TRBV7-3
CASSLFHGGYAGELFF
>TRBV30
CAWSLSSVKAFF
>TRBV20-1
CSAVLMAGTGYLDTQYF
>TRBV3-1
CASSQTRWYTEAFF
>TRBV28
CASSLSGGGGEKLFF
>TRBV11-2
CASSPGLLYEQYF
>TRBV6-5
CASRDRVESDIQYF
>TRBV27
CASTTRGQGDYGYTF
>TRBV13
CASSPRSWGEEAFF
>TRBV30
CALGSFGTQYF